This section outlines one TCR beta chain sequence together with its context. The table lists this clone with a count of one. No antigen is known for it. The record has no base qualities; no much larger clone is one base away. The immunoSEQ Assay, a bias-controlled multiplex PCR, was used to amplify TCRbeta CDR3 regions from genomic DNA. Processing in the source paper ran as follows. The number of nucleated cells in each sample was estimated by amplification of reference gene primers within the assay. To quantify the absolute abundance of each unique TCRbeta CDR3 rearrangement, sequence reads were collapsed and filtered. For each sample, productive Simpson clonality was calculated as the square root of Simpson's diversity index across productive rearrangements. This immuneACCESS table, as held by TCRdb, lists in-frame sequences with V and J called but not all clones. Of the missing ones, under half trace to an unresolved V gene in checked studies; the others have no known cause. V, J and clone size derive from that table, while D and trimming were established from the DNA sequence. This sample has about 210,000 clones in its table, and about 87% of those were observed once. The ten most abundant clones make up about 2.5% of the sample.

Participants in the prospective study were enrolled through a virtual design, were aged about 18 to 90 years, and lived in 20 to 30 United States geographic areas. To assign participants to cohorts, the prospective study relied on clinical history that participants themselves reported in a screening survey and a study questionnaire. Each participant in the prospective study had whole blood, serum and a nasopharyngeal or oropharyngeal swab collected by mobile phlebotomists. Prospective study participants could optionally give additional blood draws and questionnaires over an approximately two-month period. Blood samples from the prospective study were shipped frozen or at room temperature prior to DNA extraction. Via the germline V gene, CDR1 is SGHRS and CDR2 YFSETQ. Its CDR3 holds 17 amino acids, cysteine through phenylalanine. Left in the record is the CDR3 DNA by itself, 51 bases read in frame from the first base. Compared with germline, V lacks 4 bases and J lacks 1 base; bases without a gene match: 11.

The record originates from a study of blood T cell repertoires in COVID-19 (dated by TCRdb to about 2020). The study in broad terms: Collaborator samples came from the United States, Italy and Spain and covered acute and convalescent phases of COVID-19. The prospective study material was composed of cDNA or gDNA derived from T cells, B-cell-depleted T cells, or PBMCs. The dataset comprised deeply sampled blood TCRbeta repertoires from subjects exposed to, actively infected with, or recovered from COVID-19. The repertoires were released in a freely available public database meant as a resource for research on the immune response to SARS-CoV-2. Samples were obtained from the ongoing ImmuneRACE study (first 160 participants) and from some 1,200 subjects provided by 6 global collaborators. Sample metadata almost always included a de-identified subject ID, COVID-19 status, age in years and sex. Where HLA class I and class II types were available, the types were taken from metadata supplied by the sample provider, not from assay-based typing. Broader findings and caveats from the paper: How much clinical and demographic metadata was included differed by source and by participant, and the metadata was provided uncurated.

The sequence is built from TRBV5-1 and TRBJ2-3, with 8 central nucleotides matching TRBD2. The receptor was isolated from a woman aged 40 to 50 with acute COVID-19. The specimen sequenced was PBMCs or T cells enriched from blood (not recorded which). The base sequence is TGCGCCAGCAGCATCTACCCTCGACTAGCGCGCACAGATACGCAGTATTTT. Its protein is CASSIYPRLARTDTQYF.